Presented here are 13 T cell receptor beta chains from one specimen sequenced in a study of beta chain features in type 1 diabetes. Findings and limits, study-wide: People with Type 1 diabetes carried modestly yet significantly shorter TCRB CDR3s in all four CD4+ subsets.

The isolated RNA, all of it, was reverse transcribed, so expressed TCRB transcripts were what got sequenced. The protocol was immunoSEQ multiplex PCR, while the TCRdb copy is restricted to in-frame clones and leaves out a portion. The repertoire holds about 160,000 clones, almost 65% seen once, with about 0.089% in the top ten. The antigens these receptors bind are not known. Sequencing was performed on naive CD4+ T cells from blood. These receptors originate from a man aged 25-45 years with type 1 diabetes.

This clone has more than one count but fewer than ten. This sequence joins TRBV29-1 and TRBJ1-1; no clear D gene. Trimming shortened V by 6 bases and J by 6 bases, and 14 bases separated the two germline ends. The V gene's germline CDR1 is SQVTM and CDR2 ANQGSEA. This CDR3 comprises 12 residues. The CDR3 DNA reads TGCAGCGTGGAATCGGGTGGGGCTGAAGCTTTCTTT. This codes for CSVESGGAEAFF.

The gene calls are TRBV30 and TRBJ1-6; no reliable D call. CDR1 GTSNPN and CDR2 SVGIG come from the germline V gene (reference sequence). This CDR3 is built from 13 residues. The CDR3 coding sequence is TGTGACGTTCCGACGGCCTATAATTCACCCCTCCACTTT. Its translation is CDVPTAYNSPLHF. The whole variable domain, filled in from reference TRBV30 and TRBJ1-6, reads SQTIHQWPATLVQPVGSPLSLECTVEGTSNPNLYWYRQAAGRGLQLLFYSVGIGQISSEVPQNLSASRPQDRQFILSSKKLLLSDSGFYLCDVPTAYNSPLHFGNGTRLTVT.

The chain carries TRBV9 and TRBJ2-7, with D tentatively TRBD1 or TRBD2 (5 bases each). The V and J ends lost 0 bases and 6 bases respectively, with 13 bases between them. Germline lookup yields CDR1 SGDLS and CDR2 YYNGEE. This CDR3 comprises 14 residues. CDR3 sequence: CASSVATMGTEQYF. CDR3 nucleotide sequence: TGTGCCAGCAGCGTAGCTACAATGGGGACCGAGCAGTACTTC.

This clone was counted only a few times. The chain carries TRBV29-1 and TRBJ2-7, with 8 bases fitting TRBD1. This CDR3 is built from 19 residues. The trim removed 0 bases at V and 1 base at J, leaving 17 bases unmatched. The V gene's germline CDR1 is SQVTM and CDR2 ANQGSEA. The CDR3 region is CSVEDQRGHGDRRSYEQYF. CDR3 in DNA: TGCAGCGTTGAAGATCAGAGAGGGCATGGGGACAGGCGGTCCTACGAGCAGTACTTC.

This chain links TRBV29-1 with TRBJ1-2, with unresolved D. Germline V CDR1 and CDR2: SQVTM, ANQGSEA. The CDR3 sequence is 12 residues long. The V and J ends lost 1 base and 4 bases respectively, with 7 bases between them. Written as DNA, the CDR3 is TGCAGCGTTGAAGCCAGTACCTATGGCTACACCTTC. Translated, it gives CSVEASTYGYTF.

The chain joins TRBV6-4 to TRBJ2-5; TRBD1 is a possible D gene (6 bases). V lost 7 bases, J lost 0 bases, and 12 bases lay in between. CDR1 and CDR2 (germline): MRHNA, SNTAGT. This CDR3 has 14 amino acids. CDR3 bases: TGTGCCAGCAATCCCCAGGGGTACCAAGAGACCCAGTACTTC. Protein sequence: CASNPQGYQETQYF.

This chain joins TRBV5-1 and TRBJ2-5; D is unresolved. This CDR3 has 14 residues. The ends were cut back, 4 bases at V and 2 bases at J, with 12 bases in the middle. Germline CDR1 reads SGHRS; CDR2 reads YFSETQ. CDR3 residues: CASSEPGRQETQYF. The CDR3 bases are TGCGCCAGCAGCGAGCCGGGCCGACAAGAGACCCAGTACTTC.

The chain links TRBV6-6 to TRBJ2-7, with D perhaps TRBD1 (5 bases). The CDR3 runs 14 residues. V gave up 4 bases and J gave up 4 bases, with 14 bases separating them. Germline lookup yields CDR1 MNHNY and CDR2 SVGAGI (reference sequence). The CDR3 reads CASSLTASEYEQYF. CDR3 in DNA: TGTGCCAGCAGTTTGACAGCGTCCGAATACGAGCAGTACTTC.

In this sample, this clone turned up a few times. The rearrangement joins TRBV19 to TRBJ2-1, with 7 positions matching TRBD2. J lost 6 bases, V lost 4 bases, and 12 bases had no gene match. CDR1 is LNHDA and CDR2 is SQIVND in the germline V gene (reference sequence). This CDR3 comprises 16 residues. DNA for the CDR3: TGTGCCAGTAGTAGATCTAGCGGAGCCCTCCCCAATGAGCAGTTCTTC. Its protein is CASSRSSGALPNEQFF.

The V call is TRBV5-1, the J call TRBJ2-3; 7 nucleotides match TRBD1. From germline, CDR1 is SGHRS and CDR2 YFSETQ. The CDR3 extends over 16 amino acids. V dropped 1 base and J dropped 2; count of bases not matched to a gene: 7. The CDR3, as DNA: TGCGCCAGCAGCTTGTTAACGGGACAGAACACAGATACGCAGTATTTT. Translation gives CASSLLTGQNTDTQYF.

The chain couples TRBV7-9 to TRBJ2-3, with D possibly TRBD2 on 6 matching bases. The CDR3 spans 15 residues. Trimming took off 1 base at V and 5 bases at J, with 13 bases between the two ends. The germline CDR1 and CDR2 sequences are SEHNR and FQNEAQ (reference sequence). CDR3 bases: TGTGCCAGCAGCTTAGGAGGAGGGGTAGGAGATACGCAGTATTTT. Translation gives CASSLGGGVGDTQYF. The full variable domain, in which reference TRBV7-9 and TRBJ2-3 provide the parts outside the CDR3, is DTGVSQNPRHKITKRGQNVTFRCDPISEHNRLYWYRQTLGQGPEFLTYFQNEAQLEKSRLLSDRFSAERPKGSFSTLEIQRTEQGDSAMYLCASSLGGGVGDTQYFGPGTRLTVL.

V and J are TRBV9 and TRBJ2-2, with 7 bases that match TRBD2. Germline loops: CDR1 SGDLS, CDR2 YYNGEE. V was pared by 5 bases and J by 1 base, with 5 bases of the junction left unmatched. The CDR3 contains 15 residues. CDR3 amino acids: CASRNSGRNTGELFF. CDR3 in DNA: TGTGCCAGCAGGAATAGCGGGCGGAACACCGGGGAGCTGTTTTTT. Full variable domain (missing parts from reference TRBV9 and TRBJ2-2): DSGVTQTPKHLITATGQRVTLRCSPRSGDLSVYWYQQSLDQGLQFLIQYYNGEERAKGNILERFSAQQFPDLHSELNLSSLELGDSALYFCASRNSGRNTGELFFGEGSRLTVL.

The chain joins TRBV9 to TRBJ2-3; TRBD2 matches at 8 bases. Germline CDR1 and CDR2: SGDLS and YYNGEE. After removal of 4 bases from V and 1 base from J, the junction contained 8 bases not matched to a gene. This CDR3 comprises 16 residues. The chain's CDR3 is CASSPHGGVGTDTQYF. CDR3 coding DNA: TGTGCCAGCAGCCCCCACGGGGGGGTCGGCACAGATACGCAGTATTTT.